The 15 T cell receptor beta chains below come from one sample, sequenced in a study of T cells in women clearing cervical HPV infection. Generated by immunoSEQ multiplex PCR, the TCRdb table keeps only in-frame clones and is missing some. This table holds about 30,000 clones. What was sequenced was blood buffy coat. These receptors originate from a woman aged 18-70 years with a cervical HPV16 infection that either progressed to CIN3+ or cleared (not recorded which).

CDR3 DNA (partial): TGCAGCGCTACGACAGGGGGCTATGGC. Protein sequence: CSATTGGYG. The CDR3 as a whole reads CSATTGGYGYTF. V and J are TRBV29-1 and TRBJ1-2, with 9 bases lining up with TRBD1. The observed sequence ends 3 residues before the CDR3 terminus, with the missing tail filled in from the germline J gene. This CDR3 has 12 amino acids. Germline CDR1 reads SQVTM; CDR2 reads ANQGSEA. Unmatched junction bases numbered 4, after V lost 7 bases and J lost 4 bases. Full variable domain (outside the CDR3, taken from reference TRBV29-1 and TRBJ1-2): SAVISQKPSRDICQRGTSLTIQCQVDSQVTMMFWYRQQPGQSLTLIATANQGSEATYESGFVIDKFPISRPNLTFSTLTVSNMSPEDSSIYLCSATTGGYGYTFGSGTRLTVV.

On this clone: The read falls 3 residues short of the CDR3 end, and the missing part is taken from the germline J gene. The V gene is TRBV14, the J gene TRBJ2-3; no firm D call. Trimming cost V 0 bases and J 4 bases, with 8 bases left between them. CDR3 length equals 14 residues. Germline loops: CDR1 SGHDN, CDR2 FVKESK. The CDR3 DNA, read in part, is TGTGCCAGCAGCCAAGATCGGTCCGCAGATACG. Protein: CASSQDRSADT. In full, the CDR3 reads CASSQDRSADTQYF.

CDR3: CAWDGQGANNEQFF. The sequenced CDR3 bases are TGTGCCTGGGATGGACAGGGGGCGAACAATGAG. The chain joins TRBV30 to TRBJ2-1; 11 nucleotides align to TRBD1. Read coverage stops 3 residues before the CDR3 terminus; the germline J gene supplies the remainder. Unmatched junction bases numbered 5, after V lost 5 bases and J lost 5 bases. The germline CDR1 and CDR2 sequences are GTSNPN and SVGIG (reference sequence). This CDR3 is 14 amino acids long.

Details on this clone: The CDR3 end lies 3 residues beyond the end of the read and is filled in from the germline J gene. The V call is TRBV13, the J call TRBJ2-1, with D possibly matching TRBD1 (6 bases). The ends were cut back, 5 bases at V and 3 bases at J, with 17 bases in the middle. This CDR3 contains 16 residues. CDR1 and CDR2 from the germline V gene are PRHDT and FYEKMQ (reference sequence). The sequenced CDR3 bases are TGTGCCAGCAGCGCCACCCCAGGGGTCTTCTACAATGAG. Translation: CASSATPGVFYNE. The full CDR3 protein reads CASSATPGVFYNEQFF. Full variable domain (outside the CDR3, taken from reference TRBV13 and TRBJ2-1): AAGVIQSPRHLIKEKRETATLKCYPIPRHDTVYWYQQGPGQDPQFLISFYEKMQSDKGSIPDRFSAQQFSDYHSELNMSSLELGDSALYFCASSATPGVFYNEQFFGPGTRLTVL.

About this clone: The read gets to within 3 residues of the CDR3 end, and the germline J gene fills in the rest. The chain carries TRBV10-1 and TRBJ2-5; no firm D call. V was pared by 2 bases and J by 3 bases, with 7 bases between. The CDR3 has 13 residues. Germline loops: CDR1 WNHNN, CDR2 SYGVQD (reference sequence). The CDR3 bases that were read are TGCGCCAGCAGTGAGAGGGTGGAAGAGACC. It encodes CASSERVEET. The entire CDR3 sequence reads CASSERVEETQYF.

A note on this clone: The read comes to an end 3 residues before the CDR3 does, leaving the germline J gene to fill in the end. The chain combines TRBV5-6 with TRBJ1-1; tentatively, D is TRBD1 (6 bases). Trimming cost V 0 bases and J 4 bases, with 10 bases left between them. CDR3 length: 14 amino acids. Germline CDR1 reads SGHDT; CDR2 reads YYEEEE. CDR3 DNA, as far as it was read: TGTGCCAGCAGCTTGGTGGGGGCGGGCACTGAA. This translates into CASSLVGAGTE. The CDR3 reads in full as CASSLVGAGTEAFF.

Regarding this clone: The CDR3 goes on 3 residues after the read ends, and that part is filled in from the germline J gene. The rearrangement joins TRBV7-6 to TRBJ2-3, with 9 bases identical to TRBD2. V trimming: 3 bases; J trimming: 0 bases; junction bases outside the gene matches: 1. Per the germline V gene, CDR1 is SGHVS and CDR2 is FNYEAQ. The CDR3 runs 15 residues. This chain's CDR3 is CASSLLAGSTDTQYF. The part of the CDR3 DNA that was read is TGTGCCAGCAGCTTGCTAGCGGGAAGCACAGATACG.

Incomplete CDR3 DNA: TGCAGCGCCCAGGGACACCTCTCCTACGAG. It codes for CSAQGHLSYE. The whole CDR3 sequence is CSAQGHLSYEQYF. This chain uses TRBV29-1 with TRBJ2-7, with D possibly TRBD1 on 6 matching bases. The CDR3 end is not reached by the read, which stops 3 residues before it; the germline J gene fills it in. The CDR3 is 13 amino acids. V lost 7 bases to trimming and J lost 0 bases, with 13 bases between them. Germline CDR1 SQVTM, CDR2 ANQGSEA.

A note on this clone: The read halts 3 residues ahead of the CDR3 end, with the missing end drawn from the germline J gene. V gene TRBV15 combines with J gene TRBJ2-7; 9 bases map to TRBD1. Germline lookup yields CDR1 LNHNV and CDR2 YYDKDF (reference sequence). The CDR3 contains 15 residues. After removal of 0 bases from V and 2 bases from J, the junction contained 2 bases not matched to a gene. The CDR3 here is CATSREGTGTYEQYF. CDR3 DNA, as far as it was read: TGTGCCACCAGCAGAGAAGGGACAGGGACCTACGAG.

Of note for this clone: The read terminates 3 residues before the CDR3 end, so the remaining end is supplied by the germline J gene. V usage is TRBV7-2 and J usage is TRBJ2-3; the D gene is possibly TRBD1 (5 bases). The CDR3 runs 14 residues. Trimming left V 3 bases short and J 2 bases short, with 9 bases between. Germline assignment: CDR1 SGHTA and CDR2 FQGNSA. CDR3 sequence: CASSFRAHTDTQYF. The sequenced CDR3 bases are TGTGCCAGCAGCTTCAGGGCACACACAGATACG.

Concerning this clone itself: The read gets to within 3 residues of the CDR3 end, and the germline J gene fills in the rest. The chain has TRBV7-8 and TRBJ1-5, with 8 positions matching TRBD1. J was trimmed by 5 bases and V by 6 bases; bases with no gene match: 9. The CDR3 totals 15 residues. The germline V gene has CDR1 SGHVS and CDR2 FQNEAQ. Partial CDR3 DNA: TGTGCCAGCAGGCCGACGCCGGACAGGGATCAGCCC. It codes for CASRPTPDRDQP. The whole CDR3 sequence is CASRPTPDRDQPQHF.

Comment on this clone: Sequencing ends 3 residues short of the CDR3 end; the germline J gene provides the rest. The chain carries TRBV20-1 and TRBJ1-6; D is unresolved. Germline loops: CDR1 DFQATT, CDR2 SNEGSKA (reference sequence). The CDR3 is 16 residues long. The V and J ends lost 0 bases and 0 bases respectively, with 9 bases between them. CDR3 protein: CSARDAGSSYNSPLHF. The sequenced part of the CDR3 DNA is TGCAGTGCTAGAGATGCAGGTAGCTCCTATAATTCACCC.

As concerns this clone: The read ends 3 residues before the CDR3 terminus; that terminus is restored from the germline J gene. This rearrangement joins TRBV7-2 to TRBJ2-1, with TRBD1 matching 8 bases. The J segment lost 6 bases and the V segment lost 4 bases, leaving 5 bases of the junction unmatched. Germline CDR1 reads SGHTA; CDR2 reads FQGNSA. The CDR3 covers 14 residues. The sequenced part of the CDR3 DNA is TGTGCCAGCAGCTATCAGGGGGCGCGCAATGAG. Protein sequence: CASSYQGARNE. The whole CDR3 reads CASSYQGARNEQFF. The full variable domain, its missing parts supplied by reference TRBV7-2 and TRBJ2-1, is GAGVSQSPSNKVTEKGKDVELRCDPISGHTALYWYRQSLGQGLEFLIYFQGNSAPDKSGLPSDRFSAERTGGSVSTLTIQRTQQEDSAVYLCASSYQGARNEQFFGPGTRLTVL.

Comments on this clone: The read stops 3 residues short of the end of the CDR3; the missing end is completed from the germline J gene. The chain couples TRBV5-4 to TRBJ2-2; D remains ambiguous. Germline CDR1 and CDR2: SGHNT and YYREEE (reference sequence). V lost 0 bases to trimming and J lost 3 bases, with 6 bases between them. The CDR3 is 14 amino acids. The CDR3 protein is CASSLEGYTGELFF. The sequenced CDR3 bases are TGTGCCAGCAGCTTGGAGGGTTACACCGGGGAG.

A remark on this clone: The read ends 3 residues early relative to the CDR3; the germline J gene fills the gap. V gene TRBV30 combines with J gene TRBJ1-2; D is undetermined. The ends were cut back, 2 bases at V and 4 bases at J, with 5 bases in the middle. Germline CDR1 reads GTSNPN; CDR2 reads SVGIG (reference sequence). This CDR3 has 11 residues. CDR3 DNA, as far as it was read: TGTGCCTGGAGTTTCAGCTATGGC. It translates to CAWSFSYG. The CDR3 reads in full as CAWSFSYGYTF.